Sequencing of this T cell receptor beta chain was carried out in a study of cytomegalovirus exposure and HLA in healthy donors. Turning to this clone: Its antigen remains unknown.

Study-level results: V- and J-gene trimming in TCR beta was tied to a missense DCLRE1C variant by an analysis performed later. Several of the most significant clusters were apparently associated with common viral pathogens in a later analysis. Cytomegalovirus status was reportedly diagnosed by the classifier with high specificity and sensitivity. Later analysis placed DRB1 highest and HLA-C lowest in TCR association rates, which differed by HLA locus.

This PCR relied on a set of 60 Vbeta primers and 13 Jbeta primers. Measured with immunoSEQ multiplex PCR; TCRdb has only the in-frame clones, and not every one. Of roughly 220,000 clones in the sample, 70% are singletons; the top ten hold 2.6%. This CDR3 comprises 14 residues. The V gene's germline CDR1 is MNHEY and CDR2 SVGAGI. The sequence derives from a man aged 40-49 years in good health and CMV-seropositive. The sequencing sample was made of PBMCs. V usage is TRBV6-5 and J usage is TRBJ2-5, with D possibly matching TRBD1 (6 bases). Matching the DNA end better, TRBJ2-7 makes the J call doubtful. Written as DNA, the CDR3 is TGTGCCAGCACTACTGGACAGAAGAGCTACGAGCAGTACTTC. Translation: CASTTGQKSYEQYF.